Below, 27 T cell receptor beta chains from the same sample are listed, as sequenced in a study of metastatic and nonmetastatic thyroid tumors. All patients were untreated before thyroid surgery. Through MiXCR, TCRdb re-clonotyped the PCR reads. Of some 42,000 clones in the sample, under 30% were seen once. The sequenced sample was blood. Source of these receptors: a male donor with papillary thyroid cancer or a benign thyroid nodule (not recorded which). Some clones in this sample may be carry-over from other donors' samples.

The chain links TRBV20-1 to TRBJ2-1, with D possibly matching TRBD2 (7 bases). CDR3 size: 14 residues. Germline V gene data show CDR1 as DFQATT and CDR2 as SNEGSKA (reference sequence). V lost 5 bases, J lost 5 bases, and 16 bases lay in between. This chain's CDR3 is CSAGGAGDHNEQFF. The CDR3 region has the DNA TGCAGTGCTGGGGGGGCGGGAGATCACAATGAGCAGTTCTTC.

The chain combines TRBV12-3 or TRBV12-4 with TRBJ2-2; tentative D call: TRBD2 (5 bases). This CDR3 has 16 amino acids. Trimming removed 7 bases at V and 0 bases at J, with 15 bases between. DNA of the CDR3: TGTGCCAGCACCAGAGTGGGCGGGCCGAACACCGGGGAGCTGTTTTTT. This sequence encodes CASTRVGGPNTGELFF.

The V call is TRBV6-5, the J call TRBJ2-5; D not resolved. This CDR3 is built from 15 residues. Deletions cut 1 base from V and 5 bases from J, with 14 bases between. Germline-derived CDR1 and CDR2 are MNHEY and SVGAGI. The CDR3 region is CASSYFPFLGETQYF. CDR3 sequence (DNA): TGTGCCAGCAGTTACTTTCCCTTCCTTGGGGAGACCCAGTACTTC.

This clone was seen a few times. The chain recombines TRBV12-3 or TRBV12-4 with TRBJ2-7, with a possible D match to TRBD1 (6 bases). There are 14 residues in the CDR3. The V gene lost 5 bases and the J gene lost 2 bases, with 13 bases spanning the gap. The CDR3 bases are TGTGCCAGCAGTCCTAACAGGGTTCCCTACGAGCAGTACTTC. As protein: CASSPNRVPYEQYF.

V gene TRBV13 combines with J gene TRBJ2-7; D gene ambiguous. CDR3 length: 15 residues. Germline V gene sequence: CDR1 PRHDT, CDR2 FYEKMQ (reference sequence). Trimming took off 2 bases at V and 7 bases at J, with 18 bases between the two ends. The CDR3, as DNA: TGTGCCAGCAGCTTATCCCCTGGACGGCCTAAAGAGCAGTACTTC. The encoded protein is CASSLSPGRPKEQYF.

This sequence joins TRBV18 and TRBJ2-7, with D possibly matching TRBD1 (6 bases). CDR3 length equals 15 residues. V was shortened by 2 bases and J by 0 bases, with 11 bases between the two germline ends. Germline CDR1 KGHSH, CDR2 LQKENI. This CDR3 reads CASSPIKDSSYEQYF. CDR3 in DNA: TGTGCCAGCTCACCAATAAAGGACAGCTCCTACGAGCAGTACTTC. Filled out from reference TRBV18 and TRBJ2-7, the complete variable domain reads NAGVMQNPRHLVRRRGQEARLRCSPMKGHSHVYWYRQLPEEGLKFMVYLQKENIIDESGMPKERFSAEFPKEGPSILRIQQVVRGDSAAYFCASSPIKDSSYEQYFGPGTRLTVT.

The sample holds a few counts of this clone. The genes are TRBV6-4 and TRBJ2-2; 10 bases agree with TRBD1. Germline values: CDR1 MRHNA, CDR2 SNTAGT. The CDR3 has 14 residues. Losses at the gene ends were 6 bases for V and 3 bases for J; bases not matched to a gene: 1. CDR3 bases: TGTGCCAGCAGGGACAGGGGGGACACCGGGGAGCTGTTTTTT. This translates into CASRDRGDTGELFF.

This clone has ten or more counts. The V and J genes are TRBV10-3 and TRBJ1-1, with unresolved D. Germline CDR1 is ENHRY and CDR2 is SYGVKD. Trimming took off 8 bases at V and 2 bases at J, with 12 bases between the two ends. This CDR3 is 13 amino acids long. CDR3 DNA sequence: TGTGCCATCTACTCGGACGGAAACACTGAAGCTTTCTTT. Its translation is CAIYSDGNTEAFF.

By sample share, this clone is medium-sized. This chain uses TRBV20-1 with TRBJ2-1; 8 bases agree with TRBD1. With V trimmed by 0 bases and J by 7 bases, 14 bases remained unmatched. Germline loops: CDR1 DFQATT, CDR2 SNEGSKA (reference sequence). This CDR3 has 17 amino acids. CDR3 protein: CSARDRPGDRRLNEQFF. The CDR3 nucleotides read TGCAGTGCTAGAGATCGCCCCGGGGACAGGCGCCTAAATGAGCAGTTCTTC.

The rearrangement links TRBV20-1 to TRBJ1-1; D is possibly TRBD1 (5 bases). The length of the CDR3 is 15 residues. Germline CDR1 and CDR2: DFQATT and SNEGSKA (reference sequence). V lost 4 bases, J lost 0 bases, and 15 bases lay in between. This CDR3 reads CSAKPRRGMNTEAFF. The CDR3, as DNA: TGCAGTGCTAAACCCCGAAGGGGAATGAACACTGAAGCTTTCTTT.

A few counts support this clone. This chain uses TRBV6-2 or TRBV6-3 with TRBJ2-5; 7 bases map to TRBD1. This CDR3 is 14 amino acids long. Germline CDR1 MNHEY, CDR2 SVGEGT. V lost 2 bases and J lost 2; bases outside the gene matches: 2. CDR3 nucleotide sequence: TGTGCCAGCAGTTACCGGGACAGACAAGAGACCCAGTACTTC. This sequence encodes CASSYRDRQETQYF.

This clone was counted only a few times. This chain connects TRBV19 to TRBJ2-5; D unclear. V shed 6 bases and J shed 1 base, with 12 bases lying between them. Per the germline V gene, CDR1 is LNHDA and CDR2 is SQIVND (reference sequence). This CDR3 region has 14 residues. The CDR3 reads CASSNGRFQETQYF. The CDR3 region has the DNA TGTGCCAGTAGCAATGGACGGTTCCAAGAGACCCAGTACTTC.

Here the CDR3 reads CASSLERGNTGELFF. The CDR3 bases are TGTGCCAGCAGCTTAGAACGGGGAAACACCGGGGAGCTGTTTTTT. This chain joins TRBV11-2 and TRBJ2-2; D may be TRBD2 (5 bases). Between the trimmed V and J ends, which lost 0 bases and 2 bases, there was a span of 7 bases. This CDR3 has 15 amino acids. Per germline, CDR1 SGHAT and CDR2 FQNNGV.

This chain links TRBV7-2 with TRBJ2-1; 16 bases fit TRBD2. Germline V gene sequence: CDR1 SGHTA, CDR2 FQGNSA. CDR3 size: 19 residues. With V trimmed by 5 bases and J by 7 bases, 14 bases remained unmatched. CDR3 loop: CASSASVGLAGGPKNEQFF. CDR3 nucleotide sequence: TGTGCCAGCAGCGCCTCCGTGGGACTAGCGGGAGGGCCTAAAAATGAGCAGTTCTTC.

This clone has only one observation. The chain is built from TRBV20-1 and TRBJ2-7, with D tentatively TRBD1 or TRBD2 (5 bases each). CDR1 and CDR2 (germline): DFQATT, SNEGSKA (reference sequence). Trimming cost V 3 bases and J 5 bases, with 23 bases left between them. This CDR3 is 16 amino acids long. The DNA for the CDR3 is TGCAGTGCTAGCGGTCCGGGACGGTCCTCAAATGACGAGCAGTACTTC. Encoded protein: CSASGPGRSSNDEQYF.

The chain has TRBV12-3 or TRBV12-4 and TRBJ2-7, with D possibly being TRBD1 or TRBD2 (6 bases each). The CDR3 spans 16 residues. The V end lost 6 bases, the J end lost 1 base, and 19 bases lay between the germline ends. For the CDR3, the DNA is TGTGCCAGCAGACGCGACAGGTACGGGAGTTCCTACGAGCAGTACTTC. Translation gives CASRRDRYGSSYEQYF.

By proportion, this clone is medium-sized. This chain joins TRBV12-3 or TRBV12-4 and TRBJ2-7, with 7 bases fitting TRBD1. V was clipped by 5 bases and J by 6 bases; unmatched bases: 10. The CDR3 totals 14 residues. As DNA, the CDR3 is TGTGCCAGCAGTCCGGGAACGACAGGGCTCGAGCAGTACTTC. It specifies CASSPGTTGLEQYF.

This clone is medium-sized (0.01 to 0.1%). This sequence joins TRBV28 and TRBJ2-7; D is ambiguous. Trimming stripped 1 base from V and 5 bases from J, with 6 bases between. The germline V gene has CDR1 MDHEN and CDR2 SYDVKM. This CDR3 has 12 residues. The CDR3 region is CASSLYINEQYF. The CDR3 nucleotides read TGTGCCAGCAGTTTATATATCAACGAGCAGTACTTC.

CDR3 loop: CAYEGQANEKLFF. The CDR3 bases are TGTGCCTATGAGGGACAGGCGAATGAAAAACTGTTTTTT. The chain links TRBV30 to TRBJ1-4; TRBD1 aligns across 8 bases. V was pared by 7 bases and J by 5 bases, with 6 bases of the junction left unmatched. There are 13 residues in the CDR3. The V gene's germline CDR1 is GTSNPN and CDR2 SVGIG (reference sequence).

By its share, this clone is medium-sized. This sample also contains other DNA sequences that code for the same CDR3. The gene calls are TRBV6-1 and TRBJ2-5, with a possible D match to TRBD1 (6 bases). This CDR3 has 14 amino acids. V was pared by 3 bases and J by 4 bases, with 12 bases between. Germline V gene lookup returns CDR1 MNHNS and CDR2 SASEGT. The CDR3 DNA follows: TGTGCCAGCAGTGACAGGGGTGTTGGAGAGACCCAGTACTTC. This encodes CASSDRGVGETQYF.

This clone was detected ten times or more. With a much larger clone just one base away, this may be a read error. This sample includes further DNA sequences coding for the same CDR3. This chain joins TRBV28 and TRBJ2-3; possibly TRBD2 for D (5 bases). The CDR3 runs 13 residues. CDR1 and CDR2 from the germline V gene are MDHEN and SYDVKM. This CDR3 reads CASSLGPRDTQYF. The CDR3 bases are TGTGCCAGCAGTTTGGGCCCCCGGGATACGCAGTACTTT.

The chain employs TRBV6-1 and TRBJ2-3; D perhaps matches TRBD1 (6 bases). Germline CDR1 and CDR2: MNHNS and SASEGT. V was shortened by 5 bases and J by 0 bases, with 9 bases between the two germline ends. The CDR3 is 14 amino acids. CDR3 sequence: CASSTGRSTDTQYF. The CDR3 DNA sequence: TGTGCCAGCAGTACAGGGCGCAGCACAGATACGCAGTATTTT.

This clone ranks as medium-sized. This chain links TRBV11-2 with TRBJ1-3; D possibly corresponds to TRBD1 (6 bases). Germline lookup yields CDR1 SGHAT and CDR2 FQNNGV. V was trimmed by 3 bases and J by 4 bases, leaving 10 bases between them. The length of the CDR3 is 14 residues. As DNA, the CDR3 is TGTGCCAGCAGCTTTTGGGGGACAGGAAACACCATATATTTT. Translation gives CASSFWGTGNTIYF.

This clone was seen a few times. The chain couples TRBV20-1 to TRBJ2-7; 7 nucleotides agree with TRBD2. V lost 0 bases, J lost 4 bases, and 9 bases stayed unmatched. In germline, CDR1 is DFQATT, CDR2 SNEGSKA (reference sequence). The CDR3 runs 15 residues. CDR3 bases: TGCAGTGCTAGAGATCAGCGGGAAGTTAGGTACGAGCAGTACTTC. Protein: CSARDQREVRYEQYF.

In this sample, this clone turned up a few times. The CDR3: CSARDAARLHGYTF. For the CDR3, the DNA is TGCAGTGCTAGAGACGCGGCCCGATTACATGGCTACACCTTC. The V gene is TRBV20-1, the J gene TRBJ1-2; D unresolved. Trimming took 0 bases from V and 6 from J, leaving 14 bases between them. From germline, CDR1 is DFQATT and CDR2 SNEGSKA (reference sequence). This CDR3 is 14 amino acids long.

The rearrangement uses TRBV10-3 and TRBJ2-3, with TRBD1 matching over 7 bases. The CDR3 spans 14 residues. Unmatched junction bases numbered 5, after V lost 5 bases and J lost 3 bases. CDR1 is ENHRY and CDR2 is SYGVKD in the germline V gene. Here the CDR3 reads CAISYRGTTDTQYF. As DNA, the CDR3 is TGTGCCATCAGTTACAGGGGCACTACAGATACGCAGTATTTT.

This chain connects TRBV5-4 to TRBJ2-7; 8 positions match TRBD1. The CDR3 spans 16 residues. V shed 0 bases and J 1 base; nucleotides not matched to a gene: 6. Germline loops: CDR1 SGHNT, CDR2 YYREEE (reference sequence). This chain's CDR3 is CASSLAGTGISYEQYF. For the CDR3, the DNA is TGTGCCAGCAGCTTGGCCGGGACAGGTATATCCTACGAGCAGTACTTC.